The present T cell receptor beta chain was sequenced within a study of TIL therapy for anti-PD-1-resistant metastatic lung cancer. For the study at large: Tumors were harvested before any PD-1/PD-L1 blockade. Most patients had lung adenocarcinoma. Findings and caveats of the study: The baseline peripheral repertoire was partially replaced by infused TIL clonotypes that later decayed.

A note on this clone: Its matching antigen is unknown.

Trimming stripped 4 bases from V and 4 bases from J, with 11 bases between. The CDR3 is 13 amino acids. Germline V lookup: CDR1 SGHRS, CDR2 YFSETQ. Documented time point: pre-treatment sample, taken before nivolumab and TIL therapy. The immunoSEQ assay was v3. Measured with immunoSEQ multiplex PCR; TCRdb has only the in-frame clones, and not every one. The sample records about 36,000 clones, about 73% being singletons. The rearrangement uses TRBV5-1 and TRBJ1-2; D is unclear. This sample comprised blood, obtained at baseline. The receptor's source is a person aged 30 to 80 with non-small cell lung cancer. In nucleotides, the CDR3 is TGCGCCAGCAGCGCCACAGCGGCCTATGGCTACACCTTC. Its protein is CASSATAAYGYTF.